This T cell receptor (beta chain) originates from a study of PD-L1 blockade in urothelial cancer. Across the whole study: In the patient group, about 90% of the roughly 30 were males with bladder-origin urothelial cancer. Chemotherapy regimens numbering 0 to 3 had been given to patients. The authors examined blood 3 weeks (second dose) and 6 weeks after treatment start.

Measured with immunoSEQ multiplex PCR; TCRdb has only the in-frame clones, and not every one. The sample carries tens of thousands of clones, more than 65% recorded once. Sequenced material: PBMCs, taken around atezolizumab (anti-PD-L1) treatment. The source is a man aged 55 to 70 with urothelial cancer.

The CDR3 region has the DNA TGTGCCAGTAGGGGGGCAATGGATCTGAACACTGAAGCTTTCTTT. It specifies CASRGAMDLNTEAFF. The gene calls are TRBV19 and TRBJ1-1; a weak D match, TRBD1 (6 bases). The CDR3 length is 15 residues. CDR1 and CDR2 from the germline V gene are LNHDA and SQIVND (reference sequence). Between the trimmed V and J ends, which lost 6 bases and 0 bases, there was a span of 14 bases.